This TCR beta chain was identified in a study of blood T cell repertoires in COVID-19. Study-wide context: Some COVID-19 samples were acute and others convalescent; all came from the United States, Italy and Spain. PBMCs, B-cell-depleted T cells, or T cells provided the cDNA or gDNA that made up the material.

This CDR3 spans 14 amino acids. V was clipped by 1 base and J by 5 bases, with 9 bases between them. CDR1 LNHDA and CDR2 SQIVND come from the germline V gene (reference sequence). Repertoires were generated with immunoSEQ multiplex PCR, while TCRdb's copy carries only in-frame clones and drops some. This sample yields approximately 180,000 clones, of which 60% to 80% are seen a single time; about 18% belongs to the top ten. Those who participated ranged in age from about 18 to 89 years and resided in under 25 US areas. Cohort allocation depended upon clinical history that participants reported. The genes are TRBV19 and TRBJ1-5; no reliable D call. Sequenced: PBMCs or T cells enriched from blood (not recorded which). This sequence was found in a woman aged 50 to 60 who had recovered from COVID-19. As DNA, the CDR3 is TGTGCCAGTAGTATAGCACCCGGGGATCAGCCCCAGCATTTT. This sequence encodes CASSIAPGDQPQHF.